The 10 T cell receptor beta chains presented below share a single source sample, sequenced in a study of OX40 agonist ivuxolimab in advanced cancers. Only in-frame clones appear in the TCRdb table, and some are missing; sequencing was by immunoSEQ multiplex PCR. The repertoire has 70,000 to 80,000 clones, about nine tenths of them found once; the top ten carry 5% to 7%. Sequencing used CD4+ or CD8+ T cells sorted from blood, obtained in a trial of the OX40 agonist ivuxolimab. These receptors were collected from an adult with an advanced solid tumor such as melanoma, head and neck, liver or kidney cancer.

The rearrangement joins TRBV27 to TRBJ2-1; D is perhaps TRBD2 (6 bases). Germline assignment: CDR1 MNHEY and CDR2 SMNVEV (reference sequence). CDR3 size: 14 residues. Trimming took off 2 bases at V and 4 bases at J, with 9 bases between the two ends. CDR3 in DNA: TGTGCCAGCAGTTTAAACGGGGGTTACAATGAGCAGTTCTTC. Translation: CASSLNGGYNEQFF.

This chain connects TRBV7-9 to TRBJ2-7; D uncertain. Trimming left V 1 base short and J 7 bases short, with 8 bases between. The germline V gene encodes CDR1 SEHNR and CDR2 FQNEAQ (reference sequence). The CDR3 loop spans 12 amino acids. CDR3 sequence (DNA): TGTGCCAGCAGCTTAGACCTAATGGAGCAGTACTTC. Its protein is CASSLDLMEQYF. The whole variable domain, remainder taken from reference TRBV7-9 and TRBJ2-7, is DTGVSQNPRHKITKRGQNVTFRCDPISEHNRLYWYRQTLGQGPEFLTYFQNEAQLEKSRLLSDRFSAERPKGSFSTLEIQRTEQGDSAMYLCASSLDLMEQYFGPGTRLTVT.

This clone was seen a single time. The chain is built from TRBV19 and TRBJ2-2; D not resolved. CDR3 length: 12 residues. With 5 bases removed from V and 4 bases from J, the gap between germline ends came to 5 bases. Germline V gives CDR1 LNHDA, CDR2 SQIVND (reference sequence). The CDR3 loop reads CASSSITGELFF. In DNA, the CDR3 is TGTGCCAGTAGTTCTATCACCGGGGAGCTGTTTTTT.

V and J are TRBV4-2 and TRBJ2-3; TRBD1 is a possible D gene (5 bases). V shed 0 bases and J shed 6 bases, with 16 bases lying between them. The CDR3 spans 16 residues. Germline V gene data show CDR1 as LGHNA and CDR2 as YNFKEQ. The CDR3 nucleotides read TGTGCCAGCAGCCAAGATTTGGCAGGGATCGCGGATACGCAGTATTTT. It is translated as CASSQDLAGIADTQYF.

In DNA form, the CDR3 reads TGTGCCTGGACTGACTGGGGACTAGCGGGAGTTAACACCGGGGAGCTGTTTTTT. Protein product: CAWTDWGLAGVNTGELFF. The chain couples TRBV30 to TRBJ2-2; the match to TRBD2 covers 14 bases. V trimming: 4 bases; J trimming: 2 bases; junction bases outside the gene matches: 9. From germline, CDR1 is GTSNPN and CDR2 SVGIG (reference sequence). The CDR3 extends over 18 amino acids.

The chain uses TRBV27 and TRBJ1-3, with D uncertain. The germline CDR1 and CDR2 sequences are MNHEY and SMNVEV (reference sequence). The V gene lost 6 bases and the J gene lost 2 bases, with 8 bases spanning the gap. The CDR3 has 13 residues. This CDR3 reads CASSHGTGNTIYF. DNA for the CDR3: TGTGCCAGCAGCCATGGAACTGGAAACACCATATATTTT.

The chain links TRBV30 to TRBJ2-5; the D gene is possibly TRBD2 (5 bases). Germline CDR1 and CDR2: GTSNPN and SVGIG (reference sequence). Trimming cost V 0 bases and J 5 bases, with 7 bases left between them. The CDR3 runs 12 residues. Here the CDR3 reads CAWSVTGETQYF. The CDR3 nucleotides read TGTGCCTGGAGTGTAACGGGGGAGACCCAGTACTTC.

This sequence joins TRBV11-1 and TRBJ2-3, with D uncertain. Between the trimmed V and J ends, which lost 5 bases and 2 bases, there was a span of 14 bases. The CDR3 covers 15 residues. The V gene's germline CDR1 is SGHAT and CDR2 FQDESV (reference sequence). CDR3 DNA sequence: TGTGCCAGCAGCGTCGACGGTACCCCCACAGATACGCAGTATTTT. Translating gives CASSVDGTPTDTQYF. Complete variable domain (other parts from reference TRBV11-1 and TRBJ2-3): EAEVAQSPRYKITEKSQAVAFWCDPISGHATLYWYRQILGQGPELLVQFQDESVVDDSQLPKDRFSAERLKGVDSTLKIQPAELGDSAMYLCASSVDGTPTDTQYFGPGTRLTVL.

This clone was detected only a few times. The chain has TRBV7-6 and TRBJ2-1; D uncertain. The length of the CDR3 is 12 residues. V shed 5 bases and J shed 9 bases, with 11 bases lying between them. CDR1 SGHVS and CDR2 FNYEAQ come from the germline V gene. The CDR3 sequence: CASSAARTEQFF. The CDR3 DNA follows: TGTGCCAGCAGCGCGGCTAGAACTGAGCAGTTCTTC.

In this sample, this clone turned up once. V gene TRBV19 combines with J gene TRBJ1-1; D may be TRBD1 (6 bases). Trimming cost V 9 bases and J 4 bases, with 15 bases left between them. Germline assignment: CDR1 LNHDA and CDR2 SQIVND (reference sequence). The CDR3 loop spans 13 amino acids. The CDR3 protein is CASSDSPGTEAFF. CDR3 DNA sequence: TGTGCCAGCTCGGACAGCCCGGGCACTGAAGCTTTCTTT. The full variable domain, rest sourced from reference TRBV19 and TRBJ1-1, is DGGITQSPKYLFRKEGQNVTLSCEQNLNHDAMYWYRQDPGQGLRLIYYSQIVNDFQKGDIAEGYSVSREKKESFPLTVTSAQKNPTAFYLCASSDSPGTEAFFGQGTRLTVV.